This T cell receptor beta chain derives from a study of T-cell reconstitution after alpha-beta-depleted transplantation in children. TCRbeta library construction was performed incorporating unique molecular identifiers. A single record per CDR3 protein comes from TCRdb applying MiXCR to the PCR reads. The repertoire includes about 470,000 distinct CDR3 sequences, 43% of them detected once, and around 29% sits in the top ten. The CDR3 contains 16 residues. The germline V gene has CDR1 LGHNA and CDR2 YNFKEQ. Trimming left V 5 bases short and J 3 bases short, with 20 bases between. This sample comprised PBMCs, obtained before TCRalphabeta/CD19-depleted stem cell transplant. The V and J genes are TRBV4-2 and TRBJ2-7; D perhaps matches TRBD2 (6 bases). The receptor's source is a girl aged 2 to 10 with aplastic anemia, due to receive a stem cell transplant. The CDR3: CASSVSGDPGIYEQYF. The CDR3 DNA reads as TGTGCCAGCAGCGTTAGCGGCGATCCAGGGATCTACGAGCAGTACTTC.